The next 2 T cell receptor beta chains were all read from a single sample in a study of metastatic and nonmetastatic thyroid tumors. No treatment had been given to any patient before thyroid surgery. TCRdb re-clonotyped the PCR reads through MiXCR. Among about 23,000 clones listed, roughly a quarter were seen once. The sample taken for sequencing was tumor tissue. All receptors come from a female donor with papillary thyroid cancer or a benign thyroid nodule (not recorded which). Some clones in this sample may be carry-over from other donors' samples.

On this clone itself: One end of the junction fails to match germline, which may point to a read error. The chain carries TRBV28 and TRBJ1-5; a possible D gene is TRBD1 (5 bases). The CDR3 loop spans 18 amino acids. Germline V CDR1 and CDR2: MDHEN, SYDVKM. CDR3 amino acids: CASSFKRGQRARNHPQHF. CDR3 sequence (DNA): TGTGCCAGCAGTTTCAAGAGGGGCCAAAGGGCTCGCAATCATCCCCAGCATTTT.

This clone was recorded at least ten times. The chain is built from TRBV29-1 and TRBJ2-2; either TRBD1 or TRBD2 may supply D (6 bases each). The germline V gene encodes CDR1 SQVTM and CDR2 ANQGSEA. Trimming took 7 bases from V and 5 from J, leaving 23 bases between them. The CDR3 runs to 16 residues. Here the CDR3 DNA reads TGCAGCGCAGGAGGGGGTTCAGGGTGGGGAACCGGGGAGCTGTTTTTT. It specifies CSAGGGSGWGTGELFF.